The rows below give T cell receptor beta chains drawn from one sample of a study of T cells expressing NK-cell markers. TCRdb derives one entry per CDR3 protein from the 5' RACE reads, leaving out DNA. The sample has about 380,000 distinct CDR3 sequences; the top ten hold under 6.5%. Sequenced material: blood T cells: a sorted CD56 or NKG2C T cell subset, CD4+ or CD8+ T cells, or bulk PBMC T cells (not recorded which). The receptors here all came from a man aged 18 to 69 in good health. Both conserved end residues are part of each CDR3.

v_gene	j_gene	CDR3aa
TRBV9	TRBJ2-3	CASSVRGGQVTDTQYF
TRBV19	TRBJ2-6	CASSPQGLSGANVLTF
TRBV2	TRBJ2-7	CASIRTSGGQGYEQYF
TRBV3-1	TRBJ2-6	CASSQGLRGLSSGANVLTF
TRBV29-1	TRBJ2-7	CSVEVRAVQYF
TRBV6-1	TRBJ1-5	CASSDSLQGQPQHF
TRBV4-2	TRBJ1-2	CASSQDSQGDYGYTF
TRBV18	TRBJ2-3	CASSPTNSDTQYF
TRBV7-2	TRBJ2-3	CASSFPVGGADTQYF
TRBV18	TRBJ2-5	CASSPLADDEETQYF
TRBV10-3	TRBJ2-1	CAISESGTRSYNEQFF
TRBV20-1	TRBJ2-1	CSARDMRLAGSSRSYNEQFF
TRBV28	TRBJ1-6	CASIRRANSPLHF
TRBV29-1	TRBJ2-5	CSVVWSGRETQYF
TRBV18	TRBJ2-3	CASSPPDRDYTDTQYF
TRBV6-2/TRBV6-3	TRBJ2-5	CASSYPAGSPQETQYF
TRBV3-1	TRBJ2-1	CASSQVLEGEQFF
TRBV5-6	TRBJ2-5	CASSLRSEQETQYF
TRBV20-1	TRBJ2-2	CSARIREVTGELFF
TRBV2	TRBJ2-7	CASGKTPTWTSGHYEQYF
TRBV12-3/TRBV12-4	TRBJ2-5	CASSPPGLADQETQYF
TRBV6-1	TRBJ2-1	CASRPLQSGGNEQFF
TRBV14	TRBJ1-2	CASSPTPVLREDGYTF
TRBV3-1	TRBJ2-5	CASSQDPQLLETQYF
TRBV11-2	TRBJ2-2	CASRAQGTNTGELFF
TRBV19	TRBJ2-4	CASSYSGQVAKNIQYF
TRBV28	TRBJ1-1	CASSAGRLEAFF
TRBV11-3	TRBJ2-1	CASSLKGQGDNEQFF
TRBV3-1	TRBJ2-7	CASSPRRIGQGASEQYF